This T cell receptor beta chain is drawn from a study of control samples from healthy donors and cancer patients. The CDR3 length is 13 residues. The germline V gene encodes CDR1 LNHDA and CDR2 SQIVND (reference sequence). V gave up 8 bases and J gave up 4 bases, with 9 bases separating them. Sequencing was performed with immunoSEQ multiplex PCR; in TCRdb, only in-frame clones are kept and a portion is missing. The sample consists of roughly 130,000 clones, roughly 92% of them appearing once. The V call is TRBV19, the J call TRBJ2-6, with D unclear. The TCR comes from a man aged 25-45 years in good health. Sequencing used blood. The CDR3 nucleotides read TGTGCCAGTCAGGTTTCCGGGGCCAACGTCCTGACTTTC. Its protein is CASQVSGANVLTF.